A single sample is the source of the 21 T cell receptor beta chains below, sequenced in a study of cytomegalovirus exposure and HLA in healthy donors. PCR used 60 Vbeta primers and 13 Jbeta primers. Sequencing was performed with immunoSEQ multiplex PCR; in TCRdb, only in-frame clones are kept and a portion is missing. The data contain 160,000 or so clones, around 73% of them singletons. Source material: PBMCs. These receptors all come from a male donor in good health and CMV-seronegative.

As DNA, the CDR3 is TGTGCCAGCAGTTCTTGGGACAGCTACTCTGGCTACACCTTC. Its protein product is CASSSWDSYSGYTF. This rearrangement joins TRBV5-4 to TRBJ1-2, with 7 bases aligning to TRBD1. Trimming took 5 bases from V and 7 from J; bases not matched to a gene: 11. Germline V gives CDR1 SGHNT, CDR2 YYREEE (reference sequence). The CDR3 spans 14 residues.

The chain's CDR3 is CATSRDETSGSSSYNEQFF. DNA of the CDR3: TGTGCCACCAGCAGAGACGAGACTAGCGGCTCCAGCTCCTACAATGAGCAGTTCTTC. The chain combines TRBV15 with TRBJ2-1; 9 bases fit TRBD2. The J segment lost 0 bases and the V segment lost 0 bases, leaving 9 bases of the junction unmatched. Per germline, CDR1 LNHNV and CDR2 YYDKDF (reference sequence). This CDR3 contains 19 residues.

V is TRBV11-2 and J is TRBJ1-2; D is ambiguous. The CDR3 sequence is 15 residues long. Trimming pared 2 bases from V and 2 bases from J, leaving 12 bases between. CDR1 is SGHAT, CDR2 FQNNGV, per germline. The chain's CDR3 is CASSLRQTTNYGYTF. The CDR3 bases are TGTGCCAGCAGCTTACGGCAGACAACCAACTATGGCTACACCTTC.

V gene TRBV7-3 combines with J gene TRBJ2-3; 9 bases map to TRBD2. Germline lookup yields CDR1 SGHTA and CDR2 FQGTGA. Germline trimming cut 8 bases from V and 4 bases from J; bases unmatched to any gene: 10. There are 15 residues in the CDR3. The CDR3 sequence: CASGLRGGDADTQYF. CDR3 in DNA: TGTGCCAGCGGTCTGCGGGGGGGGGATGCAGATACGCAGTATTTT. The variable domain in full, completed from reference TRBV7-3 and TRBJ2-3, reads GAGVSQTPSNKVTEKGKYVELRCDPISGHTALYWYRQSLGQGPEFLIYFQGTGAADDSGLPNDRFFAVRPEGSVSTLKIQRTERGDSAVYLCASGLRGGDADTQYFGPGTRLTVL.

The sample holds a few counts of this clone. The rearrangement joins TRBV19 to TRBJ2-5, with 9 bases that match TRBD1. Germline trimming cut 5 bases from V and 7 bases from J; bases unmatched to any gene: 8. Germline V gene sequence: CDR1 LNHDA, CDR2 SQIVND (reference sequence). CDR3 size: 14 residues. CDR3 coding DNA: TGTGCCAGTAGTCCCGGGACAGGGACGGGGACCCAGTACTTC. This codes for CASSPGTGTGTQYF.

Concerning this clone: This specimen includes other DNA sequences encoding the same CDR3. CDR3 coding DNA: TGTGCCATCAGTGATCCCCCGGGTAGCGGGAGGGGAGACACAGATACGCAGTATTTT. As protein: CAISDPPGSGRGDTDTQYF. The rearrangement links TRBV10-3 to TRBJ2-3; 11 bases agree with TRBD2. Germline lookup yields CDR1 ENHRY and CDR2 SYGVKD. The CDR3 contains 19 residues. The J segment lost 2 bases and the V segment lost 3 bases, leaving 13 bases of the junction unmatched.

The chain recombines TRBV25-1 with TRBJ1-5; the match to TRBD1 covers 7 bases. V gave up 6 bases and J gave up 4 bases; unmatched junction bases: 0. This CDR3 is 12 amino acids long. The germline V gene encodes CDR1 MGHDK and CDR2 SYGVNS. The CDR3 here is CASRGQNQPQHF. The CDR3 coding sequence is TGTGCCAGCAGGGGACAGAATCAGCCCCAGCATTTT.

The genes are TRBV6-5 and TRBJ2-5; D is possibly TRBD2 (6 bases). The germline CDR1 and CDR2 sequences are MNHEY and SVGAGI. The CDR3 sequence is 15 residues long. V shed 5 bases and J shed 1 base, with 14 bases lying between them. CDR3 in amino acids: CASSLIGGSQETQYF. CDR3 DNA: TGTGCCAGCAGTCTTATCGGGGGAAGCCAAGAGACCCAGTACTTC.

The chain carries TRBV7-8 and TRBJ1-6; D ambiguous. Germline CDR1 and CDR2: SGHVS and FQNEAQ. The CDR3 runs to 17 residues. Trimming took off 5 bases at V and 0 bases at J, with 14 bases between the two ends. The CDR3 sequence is CASSAGRRSSYNSPLHF. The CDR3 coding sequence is TGTGCCAGCAGCGCTGGACGGAGGAGCTCCTATAATTCACCCCTCCACTTT.

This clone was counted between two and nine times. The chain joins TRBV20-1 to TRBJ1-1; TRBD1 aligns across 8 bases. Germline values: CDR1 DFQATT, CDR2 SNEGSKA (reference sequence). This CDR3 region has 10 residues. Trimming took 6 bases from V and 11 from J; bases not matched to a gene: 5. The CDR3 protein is CSARQGNAFF. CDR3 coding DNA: TGCAGTGCAAGACAGGGGAATGCTTTCTTT.

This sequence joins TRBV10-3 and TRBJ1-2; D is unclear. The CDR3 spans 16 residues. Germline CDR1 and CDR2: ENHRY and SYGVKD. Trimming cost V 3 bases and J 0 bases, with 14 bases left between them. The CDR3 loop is CAISDLPSASNYGYTF. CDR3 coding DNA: TGTGCCATCAGTGACCTGCCCAGCGCATCTAACTATGGCTACACCTTC.

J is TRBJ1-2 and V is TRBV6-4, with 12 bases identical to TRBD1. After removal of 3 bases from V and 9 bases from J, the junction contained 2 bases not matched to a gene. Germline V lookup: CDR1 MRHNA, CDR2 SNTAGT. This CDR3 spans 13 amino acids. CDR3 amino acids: CASSEGTGGSYTF. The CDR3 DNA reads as TGTGCCAGCAGTGAGGGGACAGGGGGCAGCTACACCTTC.

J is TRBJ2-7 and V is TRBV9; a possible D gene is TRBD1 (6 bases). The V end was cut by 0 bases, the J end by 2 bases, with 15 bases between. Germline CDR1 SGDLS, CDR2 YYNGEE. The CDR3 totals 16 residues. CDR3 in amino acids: CASSVDVGAPAYEQYF. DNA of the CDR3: TGTGCCAGCAGCGTAGATGTGGGGGCACCCGCCTACGAGCAGTACTTC.

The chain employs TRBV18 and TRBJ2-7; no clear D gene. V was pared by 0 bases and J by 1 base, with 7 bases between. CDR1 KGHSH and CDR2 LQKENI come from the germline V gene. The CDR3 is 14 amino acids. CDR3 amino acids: CASSPPGTSYEQYF. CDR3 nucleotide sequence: TGTGCCAGCTCACCACCGGGCACATCCTACGAGCAGTACTTC.

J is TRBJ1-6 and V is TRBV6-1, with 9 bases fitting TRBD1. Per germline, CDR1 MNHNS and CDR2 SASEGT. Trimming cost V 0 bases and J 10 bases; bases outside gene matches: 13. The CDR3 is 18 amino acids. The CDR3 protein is CASSEALRWTGVSSPLHF. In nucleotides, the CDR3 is TGTGCCAGCAGTGAAGCGCTTCGGTGGACAGGGGTCAGCTCACCCCTCCACTTT.

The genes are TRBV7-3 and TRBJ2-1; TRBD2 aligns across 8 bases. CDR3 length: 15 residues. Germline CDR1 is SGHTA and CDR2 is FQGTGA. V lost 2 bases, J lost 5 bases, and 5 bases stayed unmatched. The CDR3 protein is CASSLGGGKDNEQFF. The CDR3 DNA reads TGTGCCAGCAGCTTAGGCGGGGGGAAAGACAATGAGCAGTTCTTC.

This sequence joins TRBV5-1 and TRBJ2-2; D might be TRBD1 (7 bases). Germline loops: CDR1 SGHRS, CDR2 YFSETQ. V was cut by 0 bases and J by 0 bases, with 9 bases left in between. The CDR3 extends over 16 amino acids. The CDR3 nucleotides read TGCGCCAGCAGCTTGGGCGGGACAGCGAACACCGGGGAGCTGTTTTTT. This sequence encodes CASSLGGTANTGELFF. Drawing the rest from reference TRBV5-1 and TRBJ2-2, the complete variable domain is KAGVTQTPRYLIKTRGQQVTLSCSPISGHRSVSWYQQTPGQGLQFLFEYFSETQRNKGNFPGRFSGRQFSNSRSEMNVSTLELGDSALYLCASSLGGTANTGELFFGEGSRLTVL.

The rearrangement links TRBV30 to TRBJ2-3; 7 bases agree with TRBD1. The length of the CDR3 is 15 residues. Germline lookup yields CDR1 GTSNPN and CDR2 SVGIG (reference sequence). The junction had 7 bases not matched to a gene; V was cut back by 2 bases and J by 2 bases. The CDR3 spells CAWSSGTENTDTQYF. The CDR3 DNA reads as TGTGCCTGGAGTTCCGGGACAGAGAACACAGATACGCAGTATTTT.

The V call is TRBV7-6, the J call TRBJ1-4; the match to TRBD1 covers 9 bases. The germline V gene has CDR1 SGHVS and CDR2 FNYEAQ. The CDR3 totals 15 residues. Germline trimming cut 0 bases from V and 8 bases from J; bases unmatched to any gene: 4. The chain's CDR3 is CASSLADRGEEKLFF. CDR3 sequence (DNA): TGTGCCAGCAGCTTAGCGGACAGGGGAGAGGAAAAACTGTTTTTT. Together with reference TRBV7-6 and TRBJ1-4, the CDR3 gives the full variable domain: GAGVSQSPRYKVTKRGQDVALRCDPISGHVSLYWYRQALGQGPEFLTYFNYEAQQDKSGLPNDRFSAERPEGSISTLTIQRTEQRDSAMYRCASSLADRGEEKLFFGSGTQLSVL.

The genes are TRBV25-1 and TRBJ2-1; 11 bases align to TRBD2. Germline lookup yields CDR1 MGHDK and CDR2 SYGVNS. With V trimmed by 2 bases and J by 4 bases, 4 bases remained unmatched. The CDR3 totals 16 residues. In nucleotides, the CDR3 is TGTGCCAGCAGTGAAGCCGGGACTAGCGGTTACAATGAGCAGTTCTTC. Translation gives CASSEAGTSGYNEQFF.

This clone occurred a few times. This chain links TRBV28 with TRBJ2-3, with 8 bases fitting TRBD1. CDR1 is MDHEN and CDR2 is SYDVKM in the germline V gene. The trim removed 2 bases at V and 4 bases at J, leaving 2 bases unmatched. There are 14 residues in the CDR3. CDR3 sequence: CASSLDRGSDTQYF. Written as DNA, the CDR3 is TGTGCCAGCAGTTTAGACAGGGGATCAGATACGCAGTATTTT.